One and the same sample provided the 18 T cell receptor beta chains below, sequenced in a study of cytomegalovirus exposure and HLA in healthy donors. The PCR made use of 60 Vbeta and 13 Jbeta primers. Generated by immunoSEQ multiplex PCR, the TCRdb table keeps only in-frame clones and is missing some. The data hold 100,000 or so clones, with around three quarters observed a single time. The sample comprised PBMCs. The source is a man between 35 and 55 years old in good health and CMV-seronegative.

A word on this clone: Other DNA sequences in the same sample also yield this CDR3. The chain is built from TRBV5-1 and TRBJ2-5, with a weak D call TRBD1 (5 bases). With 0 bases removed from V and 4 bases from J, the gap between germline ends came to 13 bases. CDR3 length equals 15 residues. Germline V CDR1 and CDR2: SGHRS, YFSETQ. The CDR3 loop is CASSLASQGGETQYF. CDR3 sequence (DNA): TGCGCCAGCAGCTTGGCCTCGCAGGGCGGAGAGACCCAGTACTTC.

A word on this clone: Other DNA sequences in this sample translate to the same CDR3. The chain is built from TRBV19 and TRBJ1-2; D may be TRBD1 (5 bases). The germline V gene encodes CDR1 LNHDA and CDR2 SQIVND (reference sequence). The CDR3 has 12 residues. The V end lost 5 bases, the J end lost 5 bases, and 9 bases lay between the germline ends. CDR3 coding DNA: TGTGCCAGTAGTCCCCAGGGATATGGCTACACCTTC. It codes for CASSPQGYGYTF.

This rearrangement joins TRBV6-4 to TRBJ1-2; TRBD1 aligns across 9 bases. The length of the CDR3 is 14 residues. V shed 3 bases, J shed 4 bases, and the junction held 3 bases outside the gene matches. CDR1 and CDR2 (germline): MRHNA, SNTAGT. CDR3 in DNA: TGTGCCAGCAGTGATTCGGGACAGGGCTATGGCTACACCTTC. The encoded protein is CASSDSGQGYGYTF.

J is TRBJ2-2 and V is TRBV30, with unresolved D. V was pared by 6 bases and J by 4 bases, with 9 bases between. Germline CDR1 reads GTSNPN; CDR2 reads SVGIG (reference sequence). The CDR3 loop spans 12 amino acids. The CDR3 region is CACSGITGELFF. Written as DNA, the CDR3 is TGTGCCTGCTCAGGAATCACCGGGGAGCTGTTTTTT.

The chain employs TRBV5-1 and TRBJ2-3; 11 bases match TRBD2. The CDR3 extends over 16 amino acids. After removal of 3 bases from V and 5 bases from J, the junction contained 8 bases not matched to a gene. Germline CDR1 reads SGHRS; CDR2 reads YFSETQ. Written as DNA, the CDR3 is TGCGCCAGCAGCTCCCTACTAGCGGGGGATGGAGATACGCAGTATTTT. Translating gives CASSSLLAGDGDTQYF. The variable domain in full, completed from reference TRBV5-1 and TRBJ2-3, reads KAGVTQTPRYLIKTRGQQVTLSCSPISGHRSVSWYQQTPGQGLQFLFEYFSETQRNKGNFPGRFSGRQFSNSRSEMNVSTLELGDSALYLCASSSLLAGDGDTQYFGPGTRLTVL.

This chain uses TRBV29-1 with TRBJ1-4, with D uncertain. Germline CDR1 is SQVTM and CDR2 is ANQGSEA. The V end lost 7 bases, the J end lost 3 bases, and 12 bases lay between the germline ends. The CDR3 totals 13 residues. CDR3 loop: CSGARRANEKLFF. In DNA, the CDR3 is TGCAGCGGGGCGAGGCGGGCTAATGAAAAACTGTTTTTT.

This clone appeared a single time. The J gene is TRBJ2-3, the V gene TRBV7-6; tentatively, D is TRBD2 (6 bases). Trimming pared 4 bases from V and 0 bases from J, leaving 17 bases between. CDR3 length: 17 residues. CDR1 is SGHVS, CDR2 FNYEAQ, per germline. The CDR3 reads CASSWLGEGLSTDTQYF. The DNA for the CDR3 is TGTGCCAGCAGCTGGCTGGGCGAGGGACTTAGCACAGATACGCAGTATTTT.

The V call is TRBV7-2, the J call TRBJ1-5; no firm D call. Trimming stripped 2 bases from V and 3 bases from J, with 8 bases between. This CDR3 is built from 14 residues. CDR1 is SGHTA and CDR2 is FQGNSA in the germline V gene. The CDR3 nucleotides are TGTGCCAGCAGCTTACAACATTACAATCAGCCCCAGCATTTT. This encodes CASSLQHYNQPQHF. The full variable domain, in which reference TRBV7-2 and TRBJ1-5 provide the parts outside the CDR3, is GAGVSQSPSNKVTEKGKDVELRCDPISGHTALYWYRQSLGQGLEFLIYFQGNSAPDKSGLPSDRFSAERTGGSVSTLTIQRTQQEDSAVYLCASSLQHYNQPQHFGDGTRLSIL.

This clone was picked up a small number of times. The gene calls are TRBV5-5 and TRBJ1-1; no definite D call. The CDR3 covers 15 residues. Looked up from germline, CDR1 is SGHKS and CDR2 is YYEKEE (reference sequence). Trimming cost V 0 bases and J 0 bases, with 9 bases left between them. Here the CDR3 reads CASSLGPGMNTEAFF. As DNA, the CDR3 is TGTGCCAGCAGCTTGGGGCCAGGTATGAACACTGAAGCTTTCTTT.

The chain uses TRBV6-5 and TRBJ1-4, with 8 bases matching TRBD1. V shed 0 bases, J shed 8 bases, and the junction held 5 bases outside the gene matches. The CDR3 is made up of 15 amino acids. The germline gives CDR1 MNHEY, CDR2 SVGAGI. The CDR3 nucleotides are TGTGCCAGCAGTTACTCATCCCAGGGGGCGGAAAAACTGTTTTTT. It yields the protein CASSYSSQGAEKLFF.

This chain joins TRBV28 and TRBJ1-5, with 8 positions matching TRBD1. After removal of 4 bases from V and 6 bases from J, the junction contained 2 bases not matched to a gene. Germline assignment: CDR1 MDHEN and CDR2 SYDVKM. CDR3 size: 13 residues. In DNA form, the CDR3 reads TGTGCCAGCAGTTCTACAGGGGGTCAGCCCCAGCATTTT. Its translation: CASSSTGGQPQHF. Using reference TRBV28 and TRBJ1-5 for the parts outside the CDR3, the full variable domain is DVKVTQSSRYLVKRTGEKVFLECVQDMDHENMFWYRQDPGLGLRLIYFSYDVKMKEKGDIPEGYSVSREKKERFSLILESASTNQTSMYLCASSSTGGQPQHFGDGTRLSIL.

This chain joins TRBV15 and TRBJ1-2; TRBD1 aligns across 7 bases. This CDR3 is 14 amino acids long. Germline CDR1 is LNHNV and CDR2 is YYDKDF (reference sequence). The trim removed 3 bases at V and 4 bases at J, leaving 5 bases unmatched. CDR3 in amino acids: CATSRDRTGYGYTF. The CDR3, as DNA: TGTGCCACCAGCAGGGACAGGACAGGCTATGGCTACACCTTC.

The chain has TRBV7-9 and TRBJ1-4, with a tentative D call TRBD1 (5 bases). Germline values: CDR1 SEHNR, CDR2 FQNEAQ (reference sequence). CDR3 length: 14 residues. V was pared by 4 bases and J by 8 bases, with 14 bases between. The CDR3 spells CASSWGGTREKLFF. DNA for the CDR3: TGTGCCAGCAGCTGGGGGGGGACTCGGGAAAAACTGTTTTTT.

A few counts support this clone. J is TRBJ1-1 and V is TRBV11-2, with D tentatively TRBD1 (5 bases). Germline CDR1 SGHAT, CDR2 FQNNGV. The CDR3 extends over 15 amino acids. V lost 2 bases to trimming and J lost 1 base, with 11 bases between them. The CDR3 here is CASSLMGGPNTEAFF. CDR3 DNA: TGTGCCAGCAGCTTAATGGGGGGTCCGAACACTGAAGCTTTCTTT.

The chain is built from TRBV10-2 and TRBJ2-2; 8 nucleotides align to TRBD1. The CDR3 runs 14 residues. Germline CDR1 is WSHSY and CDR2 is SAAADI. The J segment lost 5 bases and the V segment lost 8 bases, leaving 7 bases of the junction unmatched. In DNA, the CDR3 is TGCGCCAGCGGCGACAGGGGACCAACCGGGGAGCTGTTTTTT. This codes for CASGDRGPTGELFF.

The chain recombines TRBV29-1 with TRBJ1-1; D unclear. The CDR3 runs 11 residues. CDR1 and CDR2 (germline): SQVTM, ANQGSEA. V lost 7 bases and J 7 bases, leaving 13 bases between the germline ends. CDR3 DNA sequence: TGCAGCGCCGAGGTGGGTGGTGAAGCTTTCTTT. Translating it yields CSAEVGGEAFF.

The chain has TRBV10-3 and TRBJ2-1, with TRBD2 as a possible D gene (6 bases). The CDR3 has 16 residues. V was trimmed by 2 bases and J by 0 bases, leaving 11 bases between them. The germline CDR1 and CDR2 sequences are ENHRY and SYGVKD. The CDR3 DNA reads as TGTGCCATCAGTGAGGGGGGACTTGGCTCCTACAATGAGCAGTTCTTC. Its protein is CAISEGGLGSYNEQFF.

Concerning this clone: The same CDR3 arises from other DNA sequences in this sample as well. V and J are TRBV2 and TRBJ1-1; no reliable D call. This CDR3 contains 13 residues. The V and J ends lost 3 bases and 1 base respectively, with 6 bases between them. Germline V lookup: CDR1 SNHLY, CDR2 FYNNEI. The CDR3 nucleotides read TGTGCCAGCAGTGACCGGGGGAACACTGAAGCTTTCTTT. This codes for CASSDRGNTEAFF.